This entry is about one T cell receptor beta chain. The data derive from a study of blood T cell repertoires in COVID-19. Study context: Researchers got acute and convalescent COVID-19 samples from the United States, Italy and Spain.

Methods used by the authors: From reference gene primer amplification, estimates of nucleated cell counts were derived. Using immunoSEQ multiplex PCR, the repertoire was profiled, and TCRdb retains in-frame clones only, with some absent. The V and J calls and the clone size are those of that table, but D and trimming were determined from the DNA. The data hold 150,000 to 200,000 clones, with approximately 87% observed a single time. V lost 6 bases and J lost 5; bases outside the gene matches: 12. CDR1 is SQVTM and CDR2 is ANQGSEA in the germline V gene. The CDR3 sequence is 15 residues long. Source material: peripheral blood. This TCR was recovered from a man aged 18 to 29 with active or convalescent COVID-19. This rearrangement joins TRBV29-1 to TRBJ2-5; the match to TRBD1 covers 10 bases. Here the CDR3 DNA reads TGCAGCGTCGAGCTCAGTGACAGGGGGCAGGAGACCCAGTACTTC. It encodes CSVELSDRGQETQYF.